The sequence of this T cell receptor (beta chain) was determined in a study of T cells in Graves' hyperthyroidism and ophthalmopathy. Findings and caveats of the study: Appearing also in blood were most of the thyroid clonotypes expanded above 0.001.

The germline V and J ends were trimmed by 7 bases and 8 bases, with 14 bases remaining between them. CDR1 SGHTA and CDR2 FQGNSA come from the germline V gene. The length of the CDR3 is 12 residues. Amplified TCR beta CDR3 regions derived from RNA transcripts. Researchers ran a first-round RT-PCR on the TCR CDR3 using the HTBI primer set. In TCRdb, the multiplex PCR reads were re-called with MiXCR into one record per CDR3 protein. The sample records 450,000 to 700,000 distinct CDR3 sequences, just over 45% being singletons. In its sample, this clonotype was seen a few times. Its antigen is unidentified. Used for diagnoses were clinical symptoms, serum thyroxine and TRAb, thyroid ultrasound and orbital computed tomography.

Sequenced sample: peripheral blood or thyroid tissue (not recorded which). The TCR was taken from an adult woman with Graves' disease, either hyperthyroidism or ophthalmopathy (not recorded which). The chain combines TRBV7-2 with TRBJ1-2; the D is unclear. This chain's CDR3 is CASTLGMGGYTF. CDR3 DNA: TGTGCCAGCACCCTCGGGATGGGGGGCTACACCTTC. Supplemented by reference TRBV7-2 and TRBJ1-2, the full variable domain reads GAGVSQSPSNKVTEKGKDVELRCDPISGHTALYWYRQSLGQGLEFLIYFQGNSAPDKSGLPSDRFSAERTGGSVSTLTIQRTQQEDSAVYLCASTLGMGGYTFGSGTRLTVV.